This entry features one TCR beta chain sequence. V trimming: 6 bases; J trimming: 0 bases; junction bases outside the gene matches: 2. The CDR3 has 15 residues. From germline, CDR1 is SNHLY and CDR2 FYNNEI. The data are from a study of cytotoxic CD8 clonotypes in ibrutinib-treated CLL. Here immunoSEQ multiplex PCR was the method, and the copy in TCRdb shows in-frame clones only, minus some. The sample includes some 140,000 clones, around 93% of them seen just once. The specimen comprised PBMCs, sampled after 12 months of ibrutinib treatment. This chain joins TRBV2 and TRBJ2-3; TRBD2 agrees at 11 bases. The sequence derives from a human donor with chronic lymphocytic leukemia. Here the CDR3 DNA reads TGTGCCAGCAGGGTAGCGGGAGGGAGCACAGATACGCAGTATTTT. Translated, it gives CASRVAGGSTDTQYF. The full variable domain, with the rest looked up from reference TRBV2 and TRBJ2-3, is EPEVTQTPSHQVTQMGQEVILRCVPISNHLYFYWYRQILGQKVEFLVSFYNNEISEKSEIFDDQFSVERPDGSNFTLKIRSTKLEDSAMYFCASRVAGGSTDTQYFGPGTRLTVL.